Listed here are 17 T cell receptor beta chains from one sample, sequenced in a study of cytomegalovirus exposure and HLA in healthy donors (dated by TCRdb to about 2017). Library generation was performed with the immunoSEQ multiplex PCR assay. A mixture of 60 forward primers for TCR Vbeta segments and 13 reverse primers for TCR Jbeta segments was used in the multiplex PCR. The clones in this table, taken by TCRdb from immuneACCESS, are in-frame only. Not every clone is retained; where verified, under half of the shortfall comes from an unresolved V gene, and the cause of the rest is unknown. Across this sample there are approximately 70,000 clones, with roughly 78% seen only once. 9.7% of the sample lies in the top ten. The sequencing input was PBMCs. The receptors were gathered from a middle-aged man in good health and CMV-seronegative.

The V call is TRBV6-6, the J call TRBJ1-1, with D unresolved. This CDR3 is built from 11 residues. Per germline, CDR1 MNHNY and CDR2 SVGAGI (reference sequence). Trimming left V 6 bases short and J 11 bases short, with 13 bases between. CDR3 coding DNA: TGTGCCAGCAGACAGAACAGTAGGGCTTTCTTT. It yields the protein CASRQNSRAFF.

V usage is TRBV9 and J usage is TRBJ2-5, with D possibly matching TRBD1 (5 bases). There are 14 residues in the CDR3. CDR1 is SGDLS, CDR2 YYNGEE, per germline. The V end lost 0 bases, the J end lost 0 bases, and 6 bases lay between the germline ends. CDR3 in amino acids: CASSVEGNQETQYF. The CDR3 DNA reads TGTGCCAGCAGCGTAGAGGGGAACCAAGAGACCCAGTACTTC.

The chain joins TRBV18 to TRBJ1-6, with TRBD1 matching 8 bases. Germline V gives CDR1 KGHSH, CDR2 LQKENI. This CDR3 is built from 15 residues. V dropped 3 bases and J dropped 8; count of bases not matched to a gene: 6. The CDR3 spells CASSPIGQGDSPLHF. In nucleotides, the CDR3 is TGTGCCAGCTCACCGATAGGACAGGGTGATTCACCCCTCCACTTT.

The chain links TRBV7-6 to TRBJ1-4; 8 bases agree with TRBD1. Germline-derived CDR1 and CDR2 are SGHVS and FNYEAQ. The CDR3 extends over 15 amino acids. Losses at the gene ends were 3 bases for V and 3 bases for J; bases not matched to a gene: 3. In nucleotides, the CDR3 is TGTGCCAGCAGCTTGGAGACAGGGGCTAATGAAAAACTGTTTTTT. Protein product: CASSLETGANEKLFF.

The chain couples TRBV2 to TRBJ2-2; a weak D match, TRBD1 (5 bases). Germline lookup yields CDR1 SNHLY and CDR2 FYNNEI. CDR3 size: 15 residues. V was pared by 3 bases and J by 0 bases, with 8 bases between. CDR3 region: CASSDWTPNTGELFF. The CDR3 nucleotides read TGTGCCAGCAGTGATTGGACACCGAACACCGGGGAGCTGTTTTTT. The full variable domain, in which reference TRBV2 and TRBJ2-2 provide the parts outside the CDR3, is EPEVTQTPSHQVTQMGQEVILRCVPISNHLYFYWYRQILGQKVEFLVSFYNNEISEKSEIFDDQFSVERPDGSNFTLKIRSTKLEDSAMYFCASSDWTPNTGELFFGEGSRLTVL.

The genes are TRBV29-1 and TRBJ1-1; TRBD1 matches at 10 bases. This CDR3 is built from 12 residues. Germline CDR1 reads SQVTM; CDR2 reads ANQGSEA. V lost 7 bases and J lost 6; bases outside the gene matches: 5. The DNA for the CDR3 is TGCAGCGCAGACAGGGGGCTGGCTGAAGCTTTCTTT. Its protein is CSADRGLAEAFF.

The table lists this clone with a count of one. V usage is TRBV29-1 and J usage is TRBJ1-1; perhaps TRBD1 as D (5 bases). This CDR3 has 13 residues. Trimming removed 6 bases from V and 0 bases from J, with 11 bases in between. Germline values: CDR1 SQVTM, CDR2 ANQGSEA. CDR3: CSVRQSLNTEAFF. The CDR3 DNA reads TGCAGCGTCCGACAGTCCTTGAACACTGAAGCTTTCTTT. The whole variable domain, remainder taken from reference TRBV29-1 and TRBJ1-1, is SAVISQKPSRDICQRGTSLTIQCQVDSQVTMMFWYRQQPGQSLTLIATANQGSEATYESGFVIDKFPISRPNLTFSTLTVSNMSPEDSSIYLCSVRQSLNTEAFFGQGTRLTVV.

CDR3 sequence reads: CASSSPDGIYEQYF. The CDR3 nucleotides read TGTGCCAGCAGCTCCCCGGACGGGATATACGAGCAGTACTTC. The chain uses TRBV7-9 and TRBJ2-7; D is possibly TRBD2 (5 bases). The germline V gene encodes CDR1 SEHNR and CDR2 FQNEAQ (reference sequence). The CDR3 spans 14 residues. Trimming took 4 bases from V and 4 from J, leaving 14 bases between them.

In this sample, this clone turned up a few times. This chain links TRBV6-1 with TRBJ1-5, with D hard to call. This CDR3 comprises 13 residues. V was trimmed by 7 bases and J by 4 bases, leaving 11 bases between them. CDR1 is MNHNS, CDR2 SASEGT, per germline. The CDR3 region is CASMREPNQPQHF. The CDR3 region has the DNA TGTGCCAGCATGCGGGAGCCAAATCAGCCCCAGCATTTT.

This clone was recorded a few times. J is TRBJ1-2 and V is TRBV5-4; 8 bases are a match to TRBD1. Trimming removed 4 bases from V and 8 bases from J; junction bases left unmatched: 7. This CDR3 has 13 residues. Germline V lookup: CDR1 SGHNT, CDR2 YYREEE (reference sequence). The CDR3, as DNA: TGTGCCAGCAGCAGGACAGGGCACCGAGGCTACACCTTC. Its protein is CASSRTGHRGYTF.

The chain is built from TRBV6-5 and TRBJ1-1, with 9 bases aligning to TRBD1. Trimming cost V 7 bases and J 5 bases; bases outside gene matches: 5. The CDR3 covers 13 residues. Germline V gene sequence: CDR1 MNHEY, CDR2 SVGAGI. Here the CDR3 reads CASTRQGETEAFF. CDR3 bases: TGTGCCAGCACCAGACAGGGGGAAACTGAAGCTTTCTTT.

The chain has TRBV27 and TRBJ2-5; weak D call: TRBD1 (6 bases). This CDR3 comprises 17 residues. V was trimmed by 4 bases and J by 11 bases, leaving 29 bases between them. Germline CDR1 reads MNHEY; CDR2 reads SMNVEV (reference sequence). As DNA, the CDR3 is TGTGCCAGCAGTTCCACCCTGCTTTTCTCAGGGGTTACGGAGCAGTACTTC. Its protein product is CASSSTLLFSGVTEQYF.

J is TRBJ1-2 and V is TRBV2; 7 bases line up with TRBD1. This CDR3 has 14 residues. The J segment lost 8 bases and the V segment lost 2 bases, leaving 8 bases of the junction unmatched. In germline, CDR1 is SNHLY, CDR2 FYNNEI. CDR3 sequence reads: CASSERGGAMGYTF. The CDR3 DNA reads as TGTGCCAGCAGTGAAAGAGGGGGCGCGATGGGCTACACCTTC.

This CDR3 reads CASSESGLASLGEQFF. The CDR3 nucleotides read TGTGCCAGCAGTGAGTCGGGACTAGCCTCGTTGGGGGAGCAGTTCTTC. This sequence joins TRBV2 and TRBJ2-1; 9 nucleotides align to TRBD2. The V gene end was trimmed by 3 bases and the J gene end by 10 bases; junction bases not matched to a gene: 13. CDR1 and CDR2 (germline): SNHLY, FYNNEI. CDR3 size: 16 residues.

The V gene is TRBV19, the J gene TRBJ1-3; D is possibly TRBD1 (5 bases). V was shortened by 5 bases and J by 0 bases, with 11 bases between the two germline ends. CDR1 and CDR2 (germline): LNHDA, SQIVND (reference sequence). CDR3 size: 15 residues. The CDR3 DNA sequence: TGTGCCAGTAGTGTGGGACTCCTCTCTGGAAACACCATATATTTT. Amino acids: CASSVGLLSGNTIYF.

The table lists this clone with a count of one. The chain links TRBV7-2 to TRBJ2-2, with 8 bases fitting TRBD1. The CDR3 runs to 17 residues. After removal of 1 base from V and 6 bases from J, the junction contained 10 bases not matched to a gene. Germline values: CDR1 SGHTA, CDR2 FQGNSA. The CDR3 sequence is CASSLGGPRGPAGELFF. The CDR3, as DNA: TGTGCCAGCAGCTTAGGGGGCCCCAGGGGGCCGGCCGGGGAGCTGTTTTTT. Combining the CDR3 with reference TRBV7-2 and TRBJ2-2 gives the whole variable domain GAGVSQSPSNKVTEKGKDVELRCDPISGHTALYWYRQSLGQGLEFLIYFQGNSAPDKSGLPSDRFSAERTGGSVSTLTIQRTQQEDSAVYLCASSLGGPRGPAGELFFGEGSRLTVL.

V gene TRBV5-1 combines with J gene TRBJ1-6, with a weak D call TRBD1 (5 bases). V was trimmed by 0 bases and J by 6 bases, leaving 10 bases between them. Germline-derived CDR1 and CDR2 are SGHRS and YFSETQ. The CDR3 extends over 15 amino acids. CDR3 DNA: TGCGCCAGCAGCTTGGCCGACAGAATTAATTCACCCCTCCACTTT. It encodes CASSLADRINSPLHF.